The present T cell receptor (beta chain) was sequenced within a study of regulatory T cells in long-lasting Graves disease. Background on the study: New Graves' disease cases had less than 3 months of antithyroid drugs.

The time point denotes: newly diagnosed GD, antithyroid drugs for less than 3 months. Researchers made the TCR library from RNA that was extracted from PBMCs. Patients of an endocrinology department in Xi'an, China, were included. Building of the TCR beta libraries involved iRepertoire HTBI primers and Arm-PCR of CDR3 regions. One entry per CDR3 protein results from TCRdb running MiXCR on the multiplex PCR reads. The sample lists roughly 220,000 distinct CDR3 sequences, approximately 16% occurring once. Ten or more counts support this clonotype. The source material was peripheral blood mononuclear cells (PBMCs), sampled at new diagnosis, from a patient treated with antithyroid drugs. The source of this sequence is a female donor with Graves disease.

CDR3 loop: CAWSGPPSLEQYF. CDR3 in DNA: TGTGCCTGGAGCGGCCCACCGAGTCTCGAGCAGTACTTC. The V gene is TRBV30, the J gene TRBJ2-7; D gene uncertain. CDR1 and CDR2 (germline): GTSNPN, SVGIG (reference sequence). The CDR3 consists of 13 residues. V gave up 3 bases and J gave up 6 bases, with 15 bases separating them.